This T cell receptor beta chain was sequenced for a study of blood T cell repertoires in COVID-19. About the research overall: Material from acute and convalescent COVID-19 was sourced from the United States, Italy and Spain. T cells, B-cell-depleted T cells, or PBMCs supplied cDNA or gDNA.

The trim removed 0 bases at V and 2 bases at J, leaving 5 bases unmatched. The CDR3 totals 16 residues. CDR1 LGHNA and CDR2 YNFKEQ come from the germline V gene. Authors' analysis steps: Reference gene primer amplification in the assay estimated nucleated cell counts. TCRdb's copy holds only in-frame clones and misses some; the assay was immunoSEQ multiplex PCR. V and J calls and clone size come straight from that table; D and trimming were deduced from the DNA. The table records some 250,000 clones, 88% of them present only once. The sample comprised peripheral blood. The TCR comes from a woman between 25 and 40 years old with acute or convalescent COVID-19. The V and J genes are TRBV4-2 and TRBJ1-1; 8 positions match TRBD1. The DNA of the CDR3 is TGTGCCAGCAGCCAAGATGTTACAGGGGGAAACACTGAAGCTTTCTTT. Residues: CASSQDVTGGNTEAFF.